Each of the 12 T cell receptor beta chains below was sequenced from the same sample in a study of blood T cell repertoires in COVID-19. The assay was immunoSEQ multiplex PCR, and TCRdb's table has in-frame clones only and misses some. The sample has 43,000 or so clones, roughly four fifths seen once. Sequenced input: peripheral blood. The receptor source for this set is a woman aged 60-70 years with acute or convalescent COVID-19.

The chain employs TRBV6-6 and TRBJ1-5; D might be TRBD1 (6 bases). Germline assignment: CDR1 MNHNY and CDR2 SVGAGI (reference sequence). The CDR3 spans 14 residues. Trimming removed 2 bases from V and 7 bases from J, with 12 bases in between. CDR3 nucleotides: TGTGCCAGCAGTTACAGAGGGGGTACACAGCCCCAGCATTTT. It is translated as CASSYRGGTQPQHF.

The chain combines TRBV7-9 with TRBJ2-7; TRBD1 matches 7 bases. CDR1 is SEHNR and CDR2 is FQNEAQ in the germline V gene (reference sequence). V lost 4 bases to trimming and J lost 1 base; unmatched junction nucleotides: 4. The CDR3 sequence is 14 residues long. The CDR3 DNA reads as TGTGCCAGCAGCTCTGGGGGACAGTCCTACGAGCAGTACTTC. Its translation is CASSSGGQSYEQYF.

In its sample, this clone was seen a few times. V is TRBV4-1 and J is TRBJ2-3; 7 bases map to TRBD1. The trim removed 4 bases at V and 1 base at J, leaving 5 bases unmatched. Germline V lookup: CDR1 MGHRA, CDR2 YSYEKL. The CDR3 is 15 amino acids. CDR3 loop: CASSPRTGGTDTQYF. The CDR3 bases are TGCGCCAGCAGCCCCCGGACAGGAGGCACAGATACGCAGTATTTT.

This clone has just a few counts. V is TRBV4-2 and J is TRBJ2-2; 7 bases match TRBD1. The CDR3 runs to 15 residues. V lost 8 bases and J lost 7; bases outside the gene matches: 13. Germline V gene sequence: CDR1 LGHNA, CDR2 YNFKEQ. The CDR3 region is CASGNLGQTSGELFF. The CDR3 DNA reads as TGTGCCAGCGGGAACCTGGGACAGACGAGCGGGGAGCTGTTTTTT.

The chain couples TRBV30 to TRBJ2-6; D perhaps matches TRBD1 (5 bases). CDR3 length: 14 amino acids. From germline, CDR1 is GTSNPN and CDR2 SVGIG (reference sequence). V gave up 8 bases and J gave up 4 bases, with 15 bases separating them. The CDR3 sequence: CAGQGAGGANVLTF. CDR3 nucleotide sequence: TGTGCCGGCCAAGGGGCAGGGGGGGCCAACGTCCTGACTTTC.

The chain recombines TRBV7-8 with TRBJ1-1; D is perhaps TRBD1 (6 bases). The CDR3 spans 13 residues. V was trimmed by 6 bases and J by 5 bases, leaving 13 bases between them. Germline CDR1 reads SGHVS; CDR2 reads FQNEAQ. CDR3 region: CASSEGGRTEAFF. CDR3 DNA: TGTGCCAGCAGTGAGGGGGGGCGAACTGAAGCTTTCTTT.

This chain connects TRBV2 to TRBJ1-4; D possibly corresponds to TRBD1 (5 bases). This CDR3 has 12 amino acids. CDR1 SNHLY and CDR2 FYNNEI come from the germline V gene. The V gene lost 8 bases and the J gene lost 8 bases, with 12 bases spanning the gap. DNA for the CDR3: TGTGCCAGCGGGAAGGGGTACGAAAAACTGTTTTTT. Translation: CASGKGYEKLFF. The full variable domain, in which reference TRBV2 and TRBJ1-4 provide the parts outside the CDR3, is EPEVTQTPSHQVTQMGQEVILRCVPISNHLYFYWYRQILGQKVEFLVSFYNNEISEKSEIFDDQFSVERPDGSNFTLKIRSTKLEDSAMYFCASGKGYEKLFFGSGTQLSVL.

The chain links TRBV5-6 to TRBJ1-6, with D tentatively TRBD1 (6 bases). This CDR3 region has 16 residues. Germline CDR1 SGHDT, CDR2 YYEEEE. V shed 5 bases and J shed 7 bases, with 19 bases lying between them. In DNA form, the CDR3 reads TGTGCCAGCAGACCTCTCACAGGGACACCGAATTCACCCCTCCACTTT. The encoded protein is CASRPLTGTPNSPLHF.

This chain uses TRBV9 with TRBJ2-3, with 8 bases aligning to TRBD2. Looked up from germline, CDR1 is SGDLS and CDR2 is YYNGEE. Trimming removed 0 bases from V and 1 base from J; junction bases left unmatched: 4. CDR3 length equals 16 residues. The CDR3 is CASSVGTSPRTDTQYF. The CDR3, as DNA: TGTGCCAGCAGCGTAGGGACTAGCCCTCGCACAGATACGCAGTATTTT. Full variable domain (outside the CDR3, taken from reference TRBV9 and TRBJ2-3): DSGVTQTPKHLITATGQRVTLRCSPRSGDLSVYWYQQSLDQGLQFLIQYYNGEERAKGNILERFSAQQFPDLHSELNLSSLELGDSALYFCASSVGTSPRTDTQYFGPGTRLTVL.

This clone is a singleton in its sample. The genes are TRBV7-9 and TRBJ2-1; D is possibly TRBD2 (7 bases). This CDR3 is built from 11 residues. Trimming pared 5 bases from V and 15 bases from J, leaving 14 bases between. Germline V CDR1 and CDR2: SEHNR, FQNEAQ (reference sequence). CDR3 region: CASSDTGGRFF. Here the CDR3 DNA reads TGTGCCAGCAGCGATACCGGGGGGCGGTTCTTC.

J is TRBJ2-2 and V is TRBV18, with 8 bases identical to TRBD2. V trimming: 6 bases; J trimming: 10 bases; junction bases outside the gene matches: 10. Germline-derived CDR1 and CDR2 are KGHSH and LQKENI. This CDR3 region has 14 residues. The CDR3 loop reads CASSSLAAVKELFF. DNA of the CDR3: TGTGCCAGCTCTTCACTAGCGGCGGTGAAGGAGCTGTTTTTT. The full variable domain, with the rest looked up from reference TRBV18 and TRBJ2-2, is NAGVMQNPRHLVRRRGQEARLRCSPMKGHSHVYWYRQLPEEGLKFMVYLQKENIIDESGMPKERFSAEFPKEGPSILRIQQVVRGDSAAYFCASSSLAAVKELFFGEGSRLTVL.

The DNA for the CDR3 is TGTGCCAGTACTAAGGGGCGGATGAACACCGGGGAGCTGTTTTTT. This translates into CASTKGRMNTGELFF. V is TRBV19 and J is TRBJ2-2; a possible D gene is TRBD1 (5 bases). There are 15 residues in the CDR3. Germline CDR1 is LNHDA and CDR2 is SQIVND (reference sequence). Deletions cut 7 bases from V and 1 base from J, with 13 bases between. The whole variable domain, filled in from reference TRBV19 and TRBJ2-2, reads DGGITQSPKYLFRKEGQNVTLSCEQNLNHDAMYWYRQDPGQGLRLIYYSQIVNDFQKGDIAEGYSVSREKKESFPLTVTSAQKNPTAFYLCASTKGRMNTGELFFGEGSRLTVL.